The entry below describes one T cell receptor beta chain. Source study methods: Reference gene primer amplification gave estimated nucleated cell counts. The method was immunoSEQ multiplex PCR; TCRdb's version includes in-frame clones alone and lacks a portion of them. Clone size and V and J calls were adopted from that table, with D and trimming inferred from the DNA. The sample contains under 300,000 clones, roughly 86% of which appear only once. The CDR3 length is 16 residues. From germline, CDR1 is SGHVS and CDR2 FNYEAQ. V dropped 4 bases and J dropped 2 bases, with 15 bases sitting between them. Ages ranged from about 18 to 89 years, with residence in around 24 US areas. Donors in Cohort 3 counted as recovered after two negative PCRs, clearance, or symptom resolution. This entry belongs to a study of blood T cell repertoires in COVID-19. On the study more broadly: The cDNA or gDNA used as material had been derived from T cells, B-cell-depleted T cells, or PBMCs.

The chain combines TRBV7-6 with TRBJ1-3; D not certain. The sample taken for sequencing was PBMCs or T cells enriched from blood (not recorded which). This receptor was identified in a woman aged 55-75 years who had recovered from COVID-19. The CDR3 spells CASSSGSTNTGNTIYF. Written as DNA, the CDR3 is TGTGCCAGCAGCTCGGGGTCGACAAACACTGGAAACACCATATATTTT.